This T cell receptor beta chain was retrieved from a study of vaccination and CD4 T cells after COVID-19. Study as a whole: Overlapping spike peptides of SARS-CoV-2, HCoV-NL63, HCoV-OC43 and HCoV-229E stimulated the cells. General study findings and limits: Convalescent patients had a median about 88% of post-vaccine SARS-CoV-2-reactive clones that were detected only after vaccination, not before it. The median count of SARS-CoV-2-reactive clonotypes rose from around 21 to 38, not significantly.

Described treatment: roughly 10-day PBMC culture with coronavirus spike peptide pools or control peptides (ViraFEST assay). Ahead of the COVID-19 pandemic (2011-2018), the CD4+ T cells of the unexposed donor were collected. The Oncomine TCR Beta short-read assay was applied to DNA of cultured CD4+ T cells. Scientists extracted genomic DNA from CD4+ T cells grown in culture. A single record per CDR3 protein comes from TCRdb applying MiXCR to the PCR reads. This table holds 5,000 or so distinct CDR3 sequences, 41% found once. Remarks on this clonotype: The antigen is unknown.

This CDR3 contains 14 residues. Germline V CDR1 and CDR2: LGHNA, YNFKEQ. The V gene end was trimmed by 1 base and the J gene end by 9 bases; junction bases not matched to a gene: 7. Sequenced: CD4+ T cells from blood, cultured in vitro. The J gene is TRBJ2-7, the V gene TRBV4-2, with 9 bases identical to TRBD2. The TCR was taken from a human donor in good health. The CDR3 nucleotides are TGTGCCAGCAGCCAAGTAATGTCTAGCGGGATGCAGTACTTC. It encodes CASSQVMSSGMQYF.